This T cell receptor (beta chain) derives from a study of T cell repertoires in cytomegalovirus infection. Study observations and caveats: HLA-C-restricted CMV-specific TCR beta clonotypes prevailed in the ex vivo response.

This clonotype was seen more than once but under ten times. Its antigen remains unknown. Via MiXCR, TCRdb re-called the reads, giving one row per CDR3 protein. The sample comprises about 250,000 distinct CDR3 sequences, about 12% of which are singletons, and under 2% rests with the top ten. Trimming removed 5 bases from V and 6 bases from J, with 16 bases in between. The CDR3 consists of 14 residues. Germline values: CDR1 MNHNS, CDR2 SASEGT. The sequenced sample consisted of PBMCs. V usage is TRBV6-1 and J usage is TRBJ1-2; D might be TRBD1 (6 bases). This clonotype was sampled from a human donor in good health (CMV status not recorded). Some clones in this sample may be carry-over from other donors' samples. CDR3 residues: CASSPRTELDGYTF. Here the CDR3 DNA reads TGTGCCAGCAGTCCAAGGACAGAATTGGATGGCTACACCTTC.